The 20 T cell receptor beta chains presented below share a single source sample, sequenced in a study of blood T cell repertoires in COVID-19. The method was immunoSEQ multiplex PCR; TCRdb's version includes in-frame clones alone and lacks a portion of them. In the table there are approximately 250,000 clones, approximately 80% of which are singletons. Input material: peripheral blood. These TCRs come from a human donor in a cohort sampled during active COVID-19.

V and J are TRBV5-5 and TRBJ2-3; D not resolved. The CDR3 runs 18 residues. Germline V lookup: CDR1 SGHKS, CDR2 YYEKEE (reference sequence). V was clipped by 2 bases and J by 6 bases, with 25 bases between them. The CDR3: CASSFQFTRRSSHDTQYF. The CDR3 nucleotides read TGTGCCAGCAGCTTCCAGTTTACACGCCGATCTAGTCACGATACGCAGTATTTT.

This clone has a single count. The V gene is TRBV10-3, the J gene TRBJ2-7; D gene ambiguous. CDR1 is ENHRY, CDR2 SYGVKD, per germline. The CDR3 has 16 residues. Trimming took off 0 bases at V and 4 bases at J, with 16 bases between the two ends. The DNA for the CDR3 is TGTGCCATCAGTGAGTCAGCGACCCGAGCTTCTTACGAGCAGTACTTC. Translated, it gives CAISESATRASYEQYF.

The genes are TRBV15 and TRBJ2-2; D not certain. CDR3 length equals 15 residues. CDR1 and CDR2 from the germline V gene are LNHNV and YYDKDF (reference sequence). V was trimmed by 5 bases and J by 2 bases, leaving 12 bases between them. CDR3 DNA sequence: TGTGCCACCAGCCCCAACAGCTTTAACACCGGGGAGCTGTTTTTT. Encoded protein: CATSPNSFNTGELFF.

The chain has TRBV9 and TRBJ2-2; 10 nucleotides match TRBD1. Germline CDR1 SGDLS, CDR2 YYNGEE. J lost 5 bases, V lost 5 bases, and 6 bases had no gene match. CDR3 size: 15 residues. Here the CDR3 reads CASSGTGAVTGELFF. Here the CDR3 DNA reads TGTGCCAGCAGTGGGACAGGGGCCGTGACCGGGGAGCTGTTTTTT. The full variable domain, its missing parts supplied by reference TRBV9 and TRBJ2-2, is DSGVTQTPKHLITATGQRVTLRCSPRSGDLSVYWYQQSLDQGLQFLIQYYNGEERAKGNILERFSAQQFPDLHSELNLSSLELGDSALYFCASSGTGAVTGELFFGEGSRLTVL.

A few counts support this clone. The rearrangement links TRBV7-8 to TRBJ1-2; TRBD1 aligns across 7 bases. The CDR3 runs to 13 residues. Germline loops: CDR1 SGHVS, CDR2 FQNEAQ. V was clipped by 4 bases and J by 1 base; unmatched bases: 0. The CDR3 region is CASSWDSNYGYTF. CDR3 coding DNA: TGTGCCAGCAGCTGGGACAGTAACTATGGCTACACCTTC.

V and J are TRBV6-6 and TRBJ1-1, with D maybe TRBD1 (5 bases). The CDR3 sequence is 13 residues long. CDR1 is MNHNY and CDR2 is SVGAGI in the germline V gene (reference sequence). V shed 6 bases and J shed 1 base, with 9 bases lying between them. The DNA of the CDR3 is TGTGCCAGCAGCTACCAGGGGAACACTGAAGCTTTCTTT. This encodes CASSYQGNTEAFF.

CDR3 protein: CASSYAQGAGTF. The CDR3 coding sequence is TGTGCCAGCAGTTACGCCCAGGGGGCAGGAACCTTC. This rearrangement joins TRBV6-5 to TRBJ1-2, with 8 bases aligning to TRBD1. V was clipped by 2 bases and J by 14 bases; unmatched bases: 7. Germline CDR1 MNHEY, CDR2 SVGAGI. The CDR3 runs to 12 residues.

This chain links TRBV21-1 with TRBJ2-5; the table's TRBD2 call for D was not verified on the DNA. TRBV21-1 is a pseudogene. There are 16 residues in the CDR3. The CDR3 reads CASSKRSGPPQETQYF. CDR3 in DNA: TGTGCCAGCAGCAAACGCAGCGGCCCCCCCCAAGAGACCCAGTACTTC.

The chain uses TRBV27 and TRBJ1-4, with 9 positions matching TRBD1. The CDR3 is made up of 14 amino acids. With 6 bases clipped from V and 8 bases from J, the junction kept 7 bases outside the gene matches. Germline CDR1 and CDR2: MNHEY and SMNVEV (reference sequence). The CDR3 loop is CASSQNRGQEKLFF. The CDR3 coding sequence is TGTGCCAGCAGCCAAAACAGGGGGCAAGAAAAACTGTTTTTT.

This clone was counted between two and nine times. This rearrangement joins TRBV27 to TRBJ1-2, with 7 bases identical to TRBD1. The CDR3 is 13 residues long. Per germline, CDR1 MNHEY and CDR2 SMNVEV (reference sequence). V was clipped by 4 bases and J by 4 bases; unmatched bases: 3. CDR3 in DNA: TGTGCCAGCAGTTATACAGGGGCCTATGGCTACACCTTC. Translated: CASSYTGAYGYTF.

The chain couples TRBV28 to TRBJ1-1; D may be TRBD1 (5 bases). Germline lookup yields CDR1 MDHEN and CDR2 SYDVKM. V was cut by 3 bases and J by 8 bases, with 13 bases left in between. The CDR3 contains 13 residues. Here the CDR3 DNA reads TGTGCCAGCAGTTTCCCTACAGGTTACGAAGCTTTCTTT. It yields the protein CASSFPTGYEAFF.

The chain joins TRBV12-3 or TRBV12-4 to TRBJ2-4, with 8 nucleotides matching TRBD1. There are 11 residues in the CDR3. Germline trimming cut 10 bases from V and 11 bases from J; bases unmatched to any gene: 7. The DNA of the CDR3 is TGTGCCACTTCGGAACAGGGGGTTCAGTACTTC. It translates to CATSEQGVQYF.

The chain couples TRBV6-5 to TRBJ1-1, with D maybe TRBD1 (5 bases). The CDR3 has 15 residues. Germline V gene data show CDR1 as MNHEY and CDR2 as SVGAGI. V was trimmed by 2 bases and J by 0 bases, leaving 10 bases between them. The CDR3 nucleotides read TGTGCCAGCAGTTACGGGGCACAATTGAACACTGAAGCTTTCTTT. The encoded protein is CASSYGAQLNTEAFF.

The gene calls are TRBV5-1 and TRBJ2-1; 7 bases are a match to TRBD2. Germline lookup yields CDR1 SGHRS and CDR2 YFSETQ. This CDR3 spans 16 amino acids. V was pared by 5 bases and J by 4 bases, with 12 bases of the junction left unmatched. CDR3 DNA sequence: TGCGCCAGCAGAAGCGCCGCGGGGGAGGCGTACAATGAGCAGTTCTTC. Translated, it gives CASRSAAGEAYNEQFF.

Here the CDR3 DNA reads TGTGCCAGCAGTGGGGGCAGGGCTGGGGCCAACGTCCTGACTTTC. Translation gives CASSGGRAGANVLTF. V is TRBV2 and J is TRBJ2-6; the D gene is possibly TRBD1 (5 bases). CDR1 and CDR2 from the germline V gene are SNHLY and FYNNEI. CDR3 length: 15 residues. The V end was cut by 4 bases, the J end by 2 bases, with 9 bases between.

This chain connects TRBV27 to TRBJ2-1, with TRBD2 matching over 7 bases. The CDR3 runs 15 residues. Germline lookup yields CDR1 MNHEY and CDR2 SMNVEV (reference sequence). V lost 5 bases to trimming and J lost 8 bases; unmatched junction nucleotides: 12. The CDR3: CASSPGLVRRYEQFF. The CDR3 nucleotides are TGTGCCAGCAGTCCAGGACTAGTGAGGCGGTATGAGCAGTTCTTC.

V is TRBV10-1 and J is TRBJ2-7; 9 positions agree with TRBD1. Germline V gene data show CDR1 as WNHNN and CDR2 as SYGVQD (reference sequence). V trimming: 6 bases; J trimming: 3 bases; junction bases outside the gene matches: 3. The CDR3 contains 13 residues. CDR3 residues: CASSRTGVYEQYF. The CDR3 nucleotides read TGCGCCAGCAGCCGGACAGGGGTCTACGAGCAGTACTTC.

The CDR3 loop reads CASSPGGLAGNNEQFF. CDR3 DNA: TGTGCCAGCAGTCCAGGAGGACTAGCGGGAAACAATGAGCAGTTCTTC. The chain recombines TRBV28 with TRBJ2-1; 12 positions match TRBD2. V was clipped by 5 bases and J by 5 bases; unmatched bases: 7. This CDR3 has 16 residues. Germline assignment: CDR1 MDHEN and CDR2 SYDVKM.

The V call is TRBV4-1, the J call TRBJ2-3; TRBD2 matches at 12 bases. This CDR3 contains 17 residues. The germline CDR1 and CDR2 sequences are MGHRA and YSYEKL. V dropped 5 bases and J dropped 0; count of bases not matched to a gene: 6. The chain's CDR3 is CASSRPTSGGSTDTQYF. The CDR3 nucleotides read TGCGCCAGCAGCAGACCGACTAGCGGGGGAAGCACAGATACGCAGTATTTT.

J is TRBJ2-7 and V is TRBV11-2; no clear D gene. This CDR3 has 14 amino acids. Trimming removed 1 base at V and 0 bases at J, with 7 bases between. Germline CDR1 is SGHAT and CDR2 is FQNNGV. The CDR3 nucleotides are TGTGCCAGCAGCTTAGTTTCTAGCTCCTACGAGCAGTACTTC. Translated: CASSLVSSSYEQYF.